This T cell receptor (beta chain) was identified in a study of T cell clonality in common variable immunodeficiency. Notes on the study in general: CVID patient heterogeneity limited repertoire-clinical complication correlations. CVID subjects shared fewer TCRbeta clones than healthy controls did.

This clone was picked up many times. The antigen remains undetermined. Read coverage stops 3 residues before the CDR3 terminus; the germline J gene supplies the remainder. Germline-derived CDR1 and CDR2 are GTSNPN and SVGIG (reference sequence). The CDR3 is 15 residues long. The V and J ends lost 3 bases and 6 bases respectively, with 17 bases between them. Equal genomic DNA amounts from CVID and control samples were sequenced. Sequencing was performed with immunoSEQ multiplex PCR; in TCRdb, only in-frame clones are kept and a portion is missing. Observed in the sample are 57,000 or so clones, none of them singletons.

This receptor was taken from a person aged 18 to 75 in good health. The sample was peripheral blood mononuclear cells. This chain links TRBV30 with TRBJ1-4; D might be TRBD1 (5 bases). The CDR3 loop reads CAWRGTGGDDEKLFF. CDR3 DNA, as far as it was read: TGTGCCTGGAGAGGGACCGGGGGGGATGATGAAAAA.